Below, one T cell receptor (beta chain) is given with its context. Its specificity is not known. TCR beta CDR3 amplification used RNA transcripts. The library came from an HTBI-primed first-round RT-PCR and a second-round multiplex PCR. One entry per CDR3 protein, called by TCRdb with MiXCR from the multiplex PCR reads. The sample holds around 1,000,000 distinct CDR3 sequences, approximately 35% seen once. This sample is drawn from a study of Graves' ophthalmopathy and Graves' hyperthyroidism. CDR1 is DFQATT and CDR2 is SNEGSKA in the germline V gene (reference sequence). The CDR3 consists of 11 residues. Study observations and caveats: Most expanded thyroid clonotypes above 0.001 frequency also appeared in blood.

This chain connects TRBV20-1 to TRBJ1-4; D not resolved. Sequenced material: peripheral blood or thyroid tissue (not recorded which). The clonotype comes from an adult man with Graves' hyperthyroidism. In nucleotides, the CDR3 is TGCAGCCCCCTTGGCGGTGAAAAACTGTTTTTT. Encoded protein: CSPLGGEKLFF.